This T cell receptor (beta chain) derives from a study of T cell repertoires in cytomegalovirus infection. Study background: CMV infection together with matching HLA type was indicated by public TCR beta signatures. General study results and limits: Of the TCR beta families, the public ones yielded a cumulative frequency that identified carriers of CMV plus the relevant HLA. Clonotypes of TCR beta that were HLA-C-restricted and CMV-specific dominated the ex vivo response.

TCRdb re-called the reads through MiXCR, storing one row per CDR3 protein. The repertoire holds about 260,000 distinct CDR3 sequences, approximately 9.2% seen once, with around 15% in the top ten. Comments on this clonotype: Its specificity is not known.

CDR1 and CDR2 from the germline V gene are SNHLY and FYNNEI. With 7 bases removed from V and 10 bases from J, the gap between germline ends came to 14 bases. The CDR3 has 13 amino acids. Sequencing was carried out using PBMCs. V usage is TRBV2 and J usage is TRBJ1-6; D unresolved. The receptor was derived from a human donor in good health (CMV status not recorded). Some clones in this sample may be carry-over from other donors' samples. The CDR3 loop is CASKGSHESPLHF. The CDR3 bases are TGTGCCAGCAAGGGCAGCCATGAATCACCCCTCCACTTT.